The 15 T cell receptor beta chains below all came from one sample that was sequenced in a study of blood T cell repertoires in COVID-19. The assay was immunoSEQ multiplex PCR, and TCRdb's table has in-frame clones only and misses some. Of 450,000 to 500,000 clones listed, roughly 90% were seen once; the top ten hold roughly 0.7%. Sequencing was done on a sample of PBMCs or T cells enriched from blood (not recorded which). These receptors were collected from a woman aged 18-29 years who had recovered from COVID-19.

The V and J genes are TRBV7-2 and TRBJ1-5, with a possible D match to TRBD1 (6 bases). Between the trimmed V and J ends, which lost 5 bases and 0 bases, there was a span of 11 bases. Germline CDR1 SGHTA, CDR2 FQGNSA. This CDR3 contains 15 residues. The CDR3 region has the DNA TGTGCCAGCAGCCTCGACAGGATTAGCAATCAGCCCCAGCATTTT. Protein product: CASSLDRISNQPQHF.

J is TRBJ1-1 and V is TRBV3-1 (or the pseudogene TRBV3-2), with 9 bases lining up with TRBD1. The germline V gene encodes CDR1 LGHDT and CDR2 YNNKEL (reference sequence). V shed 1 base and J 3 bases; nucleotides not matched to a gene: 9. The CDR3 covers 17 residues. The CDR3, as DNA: TGTGCCAGCAGCCAAGGTTTAAGACAGGGGGGGTACACTGAAGCTTTCTTT. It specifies CASSQGLRQGGYTEAFF.

CDR3 residues: CASSQVAQPPVPQHF. The CDR3 nucleotides are TGCGCCAGCAGCCAAGTTGCACAGCCCCCAGTGCCCCAGCATTTT. This sequence joins TRBV4-1 and TRBJ1-5; unclear D gene. V dropped 1 base and J dropped 9 bases, with 16 bases sitting between them. This CDR3 is 15 amino acids long. Germline CDR1 and CDR2: MGHRA and YSYEKL.

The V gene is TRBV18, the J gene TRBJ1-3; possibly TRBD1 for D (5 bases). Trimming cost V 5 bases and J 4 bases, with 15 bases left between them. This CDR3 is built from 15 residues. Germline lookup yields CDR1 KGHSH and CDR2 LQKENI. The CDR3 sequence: CASSGAVETGNTIYF. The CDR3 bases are TGTGCCAGCTCAGGGGCGGTGGAAACCGGAAACACCATATATTTT. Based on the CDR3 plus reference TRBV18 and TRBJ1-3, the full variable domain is NAGVMQNPRHLVRRRGQEARLRCSPMKGHSHVYWYRQLPEEGLKFMVYLQKENIIDESGMPKERFSAEFPKEGPSILRIQQVVRGDSAAYFCASSGAVETGNTIYFGEGSWLTVV.

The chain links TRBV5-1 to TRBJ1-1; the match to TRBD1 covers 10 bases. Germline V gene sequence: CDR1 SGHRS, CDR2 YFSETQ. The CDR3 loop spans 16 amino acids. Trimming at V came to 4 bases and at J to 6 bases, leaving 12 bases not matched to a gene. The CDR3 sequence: CASSLYLTGGLAEAFF. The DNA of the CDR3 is TGCGCCAGCAGCCTATACTTGACAGGGGGCCTCGCTGAAGCTTTCTTT.

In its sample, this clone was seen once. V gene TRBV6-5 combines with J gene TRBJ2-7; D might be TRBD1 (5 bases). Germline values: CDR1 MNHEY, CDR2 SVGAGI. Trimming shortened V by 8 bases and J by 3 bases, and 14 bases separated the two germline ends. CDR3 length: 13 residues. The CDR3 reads CASAKGIYYEQYF. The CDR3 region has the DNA TGTGCCAGCGCCAAGGGGATTTACTACGAGCAGTACTTC.

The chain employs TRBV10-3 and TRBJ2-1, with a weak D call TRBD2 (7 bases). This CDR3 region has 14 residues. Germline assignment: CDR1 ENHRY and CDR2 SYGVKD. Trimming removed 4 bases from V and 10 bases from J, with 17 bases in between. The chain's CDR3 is CAISVVGGANEQFF. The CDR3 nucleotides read TGTGCCATCAGTGTAGTGGGGGGGGCTAACGAGCAGTTCTTC.

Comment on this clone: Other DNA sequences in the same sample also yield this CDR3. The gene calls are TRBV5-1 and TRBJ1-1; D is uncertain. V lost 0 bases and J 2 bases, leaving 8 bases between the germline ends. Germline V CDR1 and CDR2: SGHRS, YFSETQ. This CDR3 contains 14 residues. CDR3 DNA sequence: TGCGCCAGCAGCTTGGTTCGGGGAAACACTGAAGCTTTCTTT. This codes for CASSLVRGNTEAFF.

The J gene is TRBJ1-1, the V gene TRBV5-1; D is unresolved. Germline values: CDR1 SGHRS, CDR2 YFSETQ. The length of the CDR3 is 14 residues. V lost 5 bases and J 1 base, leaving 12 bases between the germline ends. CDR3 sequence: CASRGGSENTEAFF. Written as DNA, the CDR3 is TGCGCCAGCAGAGGCGGCAGCGAGAACACTGAAGCTTTCTTT.

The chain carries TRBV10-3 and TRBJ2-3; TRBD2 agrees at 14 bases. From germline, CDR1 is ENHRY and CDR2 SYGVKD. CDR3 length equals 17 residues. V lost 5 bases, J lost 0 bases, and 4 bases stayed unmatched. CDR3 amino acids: CAISRRTSGGSTDTQYF. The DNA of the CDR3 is TGTGCCATCAGTAGGAGGACTAGCGGGGGGAGCACAGATACGCAGTATTTT.

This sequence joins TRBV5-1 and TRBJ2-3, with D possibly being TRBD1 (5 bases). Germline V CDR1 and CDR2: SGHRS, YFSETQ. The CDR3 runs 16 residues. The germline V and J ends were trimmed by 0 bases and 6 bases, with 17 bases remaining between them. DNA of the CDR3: TGCGCCAGCAGCTTGGAGAGACAGCAATCATTTGATACGCAGTATTTT. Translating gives CASSLERQQSFDTQYF.

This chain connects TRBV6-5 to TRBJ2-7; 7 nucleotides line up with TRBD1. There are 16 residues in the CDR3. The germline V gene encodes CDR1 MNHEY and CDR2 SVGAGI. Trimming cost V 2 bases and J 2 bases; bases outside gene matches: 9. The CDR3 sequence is CASSYLIGDRPYEQYF. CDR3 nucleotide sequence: TGTGCCAGCAGTTACCTCATAGGGGACAGACCCTACGAGCAGTACTTC.

The CDR3 nucleotides are TGTGCCAGCAGGCCAGTCGGACAGGGCGTTAATGAAAAACTGTTTTTT. It codes for CASRPVGQGVNEKLFF. The chain is built from TRBV27 and TRBJ1-4, with 8 bases fitting TRBD1. Germline lookup yields CDR1 MNHEY and CDR2 SMNVEV (reference sequence). The ends lost 6 bases at V and 4 bases at J; junction bases unmatched: 10. CDR3 size: 16 residues.

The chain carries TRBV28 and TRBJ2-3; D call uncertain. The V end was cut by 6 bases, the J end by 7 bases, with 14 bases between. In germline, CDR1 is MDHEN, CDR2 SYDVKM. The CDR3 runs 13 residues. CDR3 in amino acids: CASSPPVLYTQYF. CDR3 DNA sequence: TGTGCCAGCAGCCCGCCGGTCCTCTATACGCAGTATTTT.

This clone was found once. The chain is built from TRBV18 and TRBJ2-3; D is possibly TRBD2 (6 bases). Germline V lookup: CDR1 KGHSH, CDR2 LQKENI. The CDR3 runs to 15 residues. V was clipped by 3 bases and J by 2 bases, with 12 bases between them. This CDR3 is CASSPVGSLTDTQYF. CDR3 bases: TGTGCCAGCTCACCCGTCGGGAGCCTCACAGATACGCAGTATTTT.